These 25 T cell receptor beta chains came from one sample sequenced in a study of T cell responses to AZD1222 COVID-19 vaccine. The repertoire was sequenced with immunoSEQ multiplex PCR; TCRdb's copy has only in-frame clones and lacks some. Of roughly 150,000 clones listed, 87% are singletons. This specimen consisted of peripheral blood, obtained 28 days after the second AZD1222 dose. These receptors were obtained from an adult who received the AZD1222 COVID-19 vaccine.

The chain recombines TRBV7-2 with TRBJ2-1; 9 positions match TRBD2. CDR1 and CDR2 (germline): SGHTA, FQGNSA. The CDR3 loop spans 16 amino acids. V was clipped by 1 base and J by 9 bases; unmatched bases: 10. The CDR3: CASSLGAGGPSGEQFF. CDR3 sequence (DNA): TGTGCCAGCAGCTTAGGGGCGGGAGGGCCGTCAGGTGAGCAGTTCTTC.

The J gene is TRBJ2-4, the V gene TRBV6-5, with a possible D match to TRBD1 (6 bases). Deletions cut 7 bases from V and 4 bases from J, with 14 bases between. The V gene's germline CDR1 is MNHEY and CDR2 SVGAGI. CDR3 length equals 14 residues. The chain's CDR3 is CASITGSPKNIQYF. DNA of the CDR3: TGTGCCAGCATAACAGGGTCTCCTAAAAACATTCAGTACTTC.

The V gene is TRBV5-4, the J gene TRBJ1-2; D is perhaps TRBD1 (6 bases). V was pared by 0 bases and J by 6 bases, with 12 bases between. Germline CDR1 SGHNT, CDR2 YYREEE (reference sequence). The CDR3 is made up of 14 amino acids. The chain's CDR3 is CASSLVDRDDGYTF. CDR3 DNA: TGTGCCAGCAGCTTGGTGGACAGAGACGATGGCTACACCTTC.

The genes are TRBV21-1 and TRBJ1-2. TRBV21-1 is shown as a pseudogene. The CDR3 extends over 15 amino acids. The DNA of the CDR3 is TGTGCCAGCAGCAAAGAGGAGGGTTCTAACTATGGCTACACCTTC. Translated, it gives CASSKEEGSNYGYTF.

The genes are TRBV2 and TRBJ2-3; 7 positions match TRBD2. Trimming took 10 bases from V and 3 from J; bases not matched to a gene: 7. Germline V lookup: CDR1 SNHLY, CDR2 FYNNEI. The length of the CDR3 is 13 residues. In DNA, the CDR3 is TGTGCCACTGGGGGGGTGGGGACAGATACGCAGTATTTT. It codes for CATGGVGTDTQYF.

The J gene is TRBJ2-2, the V gene TRBV10-3; D ambiguous. Trimming pared 5 bases from V and 0 bases from J, leaving 10 bases between. The CDR3 totals 15 residues. Germline CDR1 and CDR2: ENHRY and SYGVKD. In DNA, the CDR3 is TGTGCCATCAGTCAGGCGTTTTCGAACACCGGGGAGCTGTTTTTT. It codes for CAISQAFSNTGELFF.

This clone was picked up one time. The chain is built from TRBV18 and TRBJ2-7, with TRBD2 matching 7 bases. CDR3 size: 14 residues. The J segment lost 7 bases and the V segment lost 0 bases, leaving 6 bases of the junction unmatched. CDR1 is KGHSH and CDR2 is LQKENI in the germline V gene. As DNA, the CDR3 is TGTGCCAGCTCACCACCTGCGGGAGTCGGTGAGCAGTACTTC. Protein sequence: CASSPPAGVGEQYF.

The rearrangement uses TRBV27 and TRBJ2-2; 10 nucleotides agree with TRBD2. There are 16 residues in the CDR3. Germline CDR1 and CDR2: MNHEY and SMNVEV (reference sequence). The V segment lost 7 bases and the J segment 3 bases; nucleotides outside the gene matches: 8. The CDR3 DNA reads TGTGCCAGCAAAGAGGTCCTAGCGGGAGACACCGGGGAGCTGTTTTTT. It yields the protein CASKEVLAGDTGELFF.

The chain recombines TRBV19 with TRBJ1-1, with D unclear. V was trimmed by 7 bases and J by 4 bases, leaving 13 bases between them. The CDR3 consists of 13 residues. Germline CDR1 reads LNHDA; CDR2 reads SQIVND (reference sequence). DNA of the CDR3: TGTGCCAGTATGTCCGGGAAGGGCACTGAAGCTTTCTTT. Protein product: CASMSGKGTEAFF. The entire variable domain, with the rest obtained from reference TRBV19 and TRBJ1-1, is as follows: DGGITQSPKYLFRKEGQNVTLSCEQNLNHDAMYWYRQDPGQGLRLIYYSQIVNDFQKGDIAEGYSVSREKKESFPLTVTSAQKNPTAFYLCASMSGKGTEAFFGQGTRLTVV.

This chain joins TRBV2 and TRBJ2-2; 11 nucleotides line up with TRBD1. CDR1 SNHLY and CDR2 FYNNEI come from the germline V gene. This CDR3 is 15 amino acids long. V shed 8 bases and J 6 bases; nucleotides not matched to a gene: 8. The CDR3 DNA is TGTGCCAGCTCGAAGGACAGGGGGCCTTCCGGGGAGCTGTTTTTT. This translates into CASSKDRGPSGELFF.

This chain links TRBV12-5 with TRBJ2-1; 9 bases align to TRBD2. There are 16 residues in the CDR3. The V and J ends lost 2 bases and 7 bases, in that order; junction bases with no gene match: 9. CDR1 and CDR2 from the germline V gene are LGHNT and FRNRAP. CDR3 residues: CASGLTPRLAANEQFF. The CDR3 region has the DNA TGTGCTAGTGGTTTGACTCCCCGACTAGCGGCGAATGAGCAGTTCTTC.

The gene calls are TRBV28 and TRBJ1-6; TRBD1 is a possible D gene (6 bases). The CDR3 contains 15 residues. V was trimmed by 2 bases and J by 7 bases, leaving 12 bases between them. The germline V gene encodes CDR1 MDHEN and CDR2 SYDVKM. The CDR3 loop reads CASSLVRGGNSPLHF. The CDR3 bases are TGTGCCAGCAGTTTAGTCAGGGGAGGCAATTCACCCCTCCACTTT.

The chain uses TRBV21-1 and TRBJ2-3; the table's D gene call, TRBD2, was not cross checked with the DNA. TRBV21-1 is a listed pseudogene. CDR3 length: 15 residues. The CDR3 region is CASSDPSGAMVTQYF. The CDR3 DNA is TGTGCCAGCAGTGATCCTAGCGGGGCCATGGTGACGCAGTATTTT.

About this clone: Different DNA sequences within this sample yield the same CDR3. This sequence joins TRBV6-2 or TRBV6-3 and TRBJ2-7; D is unresolved. V was trimmed by 2 bases and J by 2 bases, leaving 4 bases between them. The germline V gene has CDR1 MNHEY and CDR2 SVGEGT. The CDR3 is 12 amino acids. CDR3 DNA: TGTGCCAGCAGTTACCCGCCCTACGAGCAGTACTTC. This sequence encodes CASSYPPYEQYF.

The V gene is TRBV29-1, the J gene TRBJ2-4; D is possibly TRBD1 (6 bases). The V gene's germline CDR1 is SQVTM and CDR2 ANQGSEA. The CDR3 is made up of 12 amino acids. The germline V and J ends were trimmed by 4 bases and 10 bases, with 14 bases remaining between them. The chain's CDR3 is CSVVIGQGIQYF. The CDR3 nucleotides read TGCAGCGTTGTGATCGGTCAGGGGATTCAGTACTTC.

A single count supports this clone. The chain recombines TRBV5-1 with TRBJ2-1; 7 bases are shared with TRBD1. The V gene end was trimmed by 0 bases and the J gene end by 4 bases; junction bases not matched to a gene: 7. The germline V gene has CDR1 SGHRS and CDR2 YFSETQ. This CDR3 is 16 amino acids long. CDR3 sequence: CASSLGQGEGYNEQFF. DNA of the CDR3: TGCGCCAGCAGCTTGGGACAGGGCGAAGGGTACAATGAGCAGTTCTTC.

This chain uses TRBV5-1 with TRBJ1-3; D might be TRBD1 (5 bases). CDR1 and CDR2 (germline): SGHRS, YFSETQ. Trimming pared 4 bases from V and 0 bases from J, leaving 14 bases between. The CDR3 is 16 residues long. In nucleotides, the CDR3 is TGCGCCAGCAGCACGGGACTCCAGAGCTCTGGAAACACCATATATTTT. Protein: CASSTGLQSSGNTIYF.

This clone was seen only once. V and J are TRBV28 and TRBJ1-5; 7 nucleotides align to TRBD1. Germline CDR1 reads MDHEN; CDR2 reads SYDVKM. The V and J ends lost 3 bases and 3 bases, in that order; junction bases with no gene match: 5. CDR3 size: 15 residues. CDR3 DNA sequence: TGTGCCAGCAGTTTTAGAGGGGGCAACAATCAGCCCCAGCATTTT. It is translated as CASSFRGGNNQPQHF.

V usage is TRBV6-4 and J usage is TRBJ2-3; the D is unclear. V was pared by 2 bases and J by 3 bases, with 12 bases between. This CDR3 comprises 15 residues. CDR1 is MRHNA and CDR2 is SNTAGT in the germline V gene. In DNA form, the CDR3 reads TGTGCCAGCAGTGACCCACAAACCCAGACAGATACGCAGTATTTT. Protein sequence: CASSDPQTQTDTQYF.

The chain uses TRBV5-6 and TRBJ1-6; 12 bases agree with TRBD1. The V gene's germline CDR1 is SGHDT and CDR2 YYEEEE. The junction had 12 bases not matched to a gene; V was cut back by 5 bases and J by 6 bases. The CDR3 has 18 residues. The CDR3 DNA reads TGTGCCAGCAGTTCCGGGACAGGGGGCGCAAAATTTAATTCACCCCTCCACTTT. Amino acid sequence: CASSSGTGGAKFNSPLHF.

This chain joins TRBV29-1 and TRBJ2-6, with D possibly matching TRBD2 (7 bases). The germline V gene has CDR1 SQVTM and CDR2 ANQGSEA. The CDR3 is made up of 15 amino acids. The V end lost 6 bases, the J end lost 0 bases, and 12 bases lay between the germline ends. In DNA, the CDR3 is TGCAGCGTAAGGGGGAGGGGCTCTGGGGCCAACGTCCTGACTTTC. Amino acids: CSVRGRGSGANVLTF.

V usage is TRBV15 and J usage is TRBJ2-1, with D perhaps TRBD1 or TRBD2 (5 bases each). Trimming stripped 0 bases from V and 2 bases from J, with 14 bases between. CDR3 length: 17 residues. The germline V gene encodes CDR1 LNHNV and CDR2 YYDKDF (reference sequence). CDR3 coding DNA: TGTGCCACCAGCAGAGATAAGAGGGGCGGCCCCTACAATGAGCAGTTCTTC. This codes for CATSRDKRGGPYNEQFF.

This clone was counted only a few times. CDR3 DNA sequence: TGTGCCAGTAGTACAAACAGGGAGGGCGGCTATGGCTACACCTTC. It codes for CASSTNREGGYGYTF. The chain uses TRBV19 and TRBJ1-2; TRBD1 might be the D (6 bases). This CDR3 comprises 15 residues. Trimming took off 4 bases at V and 4 bases at J, with 16 bases between the two ends. Germline values: CDR1 LNHDA, CDR2 SQIVND (reference sequence).

The rearrangement uses TRBV13 and TRBJ1-1, with TRBD1 matching over 9 bases. The CDR3 loop spans 16 amino acids. Per germline, CDR1 PRHDT and CDR2 FYEKMQ (reference sequence). The ends lost 5 bases at V and 5 bases at J; junction bases unmatched: 12. This chain's CDR3 is CASSLKAGTGRTEAFF. The DNA of the CDR3 is TGTGCCAGCAGCCTAAAAGCCGGGACAGGGAGGACTGAAGCTTTCTTT.

The chain joins TRBV28 to TRBJ2-7, with 9 bases identical to TRBD1. The V and J ends lost 6 bases and 3 bases, in that order; junction bases with no gene match: 3. Germline CDR1 reads MDHEN; CDR2 reads SYDVKM. This CDR3 has 13 residues. The CDR3, as DNA: TGTGCCAGCAGGGGGACAGGGCTCTACGAGCAGTACTTC. Protein: CASRGTGLYEQYF.